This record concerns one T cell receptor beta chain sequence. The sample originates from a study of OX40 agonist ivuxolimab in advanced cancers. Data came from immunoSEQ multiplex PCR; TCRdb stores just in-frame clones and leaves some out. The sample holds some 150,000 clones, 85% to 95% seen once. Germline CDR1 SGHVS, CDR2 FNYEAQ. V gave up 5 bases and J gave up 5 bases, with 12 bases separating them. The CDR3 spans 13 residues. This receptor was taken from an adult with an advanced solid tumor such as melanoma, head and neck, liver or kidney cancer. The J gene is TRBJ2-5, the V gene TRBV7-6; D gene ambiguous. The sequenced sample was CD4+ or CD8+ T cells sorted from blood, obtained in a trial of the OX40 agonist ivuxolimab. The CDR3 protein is CASSPTRGETQYF. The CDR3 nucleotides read TGTGCCAGCAGCCCAACCCGTGGGGAGACCCAGTACTTC.